The 22 T cell receptor beta chains below come from one sample, sequenced in a study of vaccination and CD4 T cells after COVID-19. Scientists ran DNA taken from cultured CD4+ T cells through the Oncomine TCR Beta short-read assay for sequencing. Cultured CD4+ T cells were the source of extracted genomic DNA. TCRdb redid the calling of the PCR reads with MiXCR, one entry per CDR3 protein. Of fewer than 10,000 distinct CDR3 sequences in the sample, 33% are singletons; the top ten hold more than 20%. The antigens of these receptors remain unknown. Treatment in this sample: approximately nine-day PBMC culture with coronavirus spike peptide pools or control peptides (ViraFEST assay). According to the study, CD4+ T cells from the unexposed donor were gathered ahead of the COVID-19 pandemic (2011-2018). The specimen sequenced was CD4+ T cells from blood, cultured in vitro. These receptors were taken from a human donor in good health.

The V gene is TRBV20-1, the J gene TRBJ1-1; no reliable D call. With 3 bases removed from V and 8 bases from J, the gap between germline ends came to 13 bases. The CDR3 sequence is 12 residues long. Looked up from germline, CDR1 is DFQATT and CDR2 is SNEGSKA (reference sequence). This CDR3 is CSASPNGREAFF. CDR3 bases: TGCAGTGCTAGCCCAAATGGGAGGGAAGCTTTCTTT.

This chain connects TRBV20-1 to TRBJ2-7; a weak D match, TRBD1 (6 bases). The CDR3 has 19 amino acids. The V end was cut by 6 bases, the J end by 3 bases, with 33 bases between. Per germline, CDR1 DFQATT and CDR2 SNEGSKA (reference sequence). As DNA, the CDR3 is TGCAGTGCCGTCCCGAGGGCAGGGGATCCAACAACAAGAGACTACGAGCAGTACTTC. This codes for CSAVPRAGDPTTRDYEQYF.

CDR3 sequence (DNA): TGCAGTGCCGGCCGTGTGGCCCGGACTCGGTCAGGCTACGAGCAGTACTTC. It specifies CSAGRVARTRSGYEQYF. V and J are TRBV20-1 and TRBJ2-7; D may be TRBD2 (5 bases). The CDR3 has 17 amino acids. V was clipped by 6 bases and J by 3 bases, with 27 bases between them. Germline V gene data show CDR1 as DFQATT and CDR2 as SNEGSKA (reference sequence).

This clonotype showed up just a few times. The rearrangement links TRBV20-1 to TRBJ2-1, with no clear D. The germline V gene has CDR1 DFQATT and CDR2 SNEGSKA (reference sequence). The length of the CDR3 is 12 residues. With 2 bases removed from V and 9 bases from J, the gap between germline ends came to 11 bases. The CDR3 region is CSARRSVSEQFF. The CDR3 DNA follows: TGCAGTGCTAGAAGAAGCGTCAGTGAGCAGTTCTTC.

This chain connects TRBV6-1 to TRBJ2-5; a weak D match, TRBD1 (5 bases). The ends were cut back, 6 bases at V and 5 bases at J, with 16 bases in the middle. The CDR3 sequence is 14 residues long. The germline gives CDR1 MNHNS, CDR2 SASEGT. The DNA for the CDR3 is TGTGCCAGCAGATCCCTAGGGGTTGGGGAGACCCAGTACTTC. Amino acid sequence: CASRSLGVGETQYF.

This sequence joins TRBV10-2 and TRBJ2-7; D not certain. The V end lost 1 base, the J end lost 3 bases, and 4 bases lay between the germline ends. The CDR3 consists of 12 residues. CDR1 and CDR2 from the germline V gene are WSHSY and SAAADI. The CDR3 nucleotides read TGCGCCAGCAGTGAGTGGCTCTACGAGCAGTACTTC. Translation gives CASSEWLYEQYF.

The rearrangement links TRBV7-2 to TRBJ2-5; TRBD2 agrees at 14 bases. Germline V lookup: CDR1 SGHTA, CDR2 FQGNSA. The V segment lost 5 bases and the J segment 7 bases; nucleotides outside the gene matches: 6. The CDR3 totals 15 residues. This CDR3 is CASSPMTSGRGTQYF. Written as DNA, the CDR3 is TGTGCCAGCAGCCCAATGACTAGCGGGAGGGGGACCCAGTACTTC.

V usage is TRBV7-6 and J usage is TRBJ2-1; possibly TRBD2 for D (5 bases). The CDR3 totals 17 residues. Germline assignment: CDR1 SGHVS and CDR2 FNYEAQ. Trimming pared 5 bases from V and 2 bases from J, leaving 19 bases between. The CDR3 sequence: CASSAQAGRTAYNEQFF. As DNA, the CDR3 is TGTGCCAGCAGCGCCCAGGCGGGCCGAACCGCCTACAATGAGCAGTTCTTC. Full variable domain (rest looked up from reference TRBV7-6 and TRBJ2-1): GAGVSQSPRYKVTKRGQDVALRCDPISGHVSLYWYRQALGQGPEFLTYFNYEAQQDKSGLPNDRFSAERPEGSISTLTIQRTEQRDSAMYRCASSAQAGRTAYNEQFFGPGTRLTVL.

This clonotype was counted a few times. This chain uses TRBV7-8 with TRBJ1-1, with D hard to call. The CDR3 loop spans 17 amino acids. V lost 5 bases to trimming and J lost 0 bases, with 19 bases between them. Looked up from germline, CDR1 is SGHVS and CDR2 is FQNEAQ. The CDR3 loop is CASSLRTPPQLNTEAFF. In DNA, the CDR3 is TGTGCCAGCAGCCTAAGGACGCCACCTCAATTGAACACTGAAGCTTTCTTT. The full variable domain, in which reference TRBV7-8 and TRBJ1-1 provide the parts outside the CDR3, is GAGVSQSPRYKVAKRGQDVALRCDPISGHVSLFWYQQALGQGPEFLTYFQNEAQLDKSGLPSDRFFAERPEGSVSTLKIQRTQQEDSAVYLCASSLRTPPQLNTEAFFGQGTRLTVV.

The table lists this clonotype with a count of one. The rearrangement links TRBV23-1 to TRBJ2-1, with 7 bases identical to TRBD2. TRBV23-1 is recorded as an ORF, its role being uncertain. The CDR3 runs 16 residues. With V trimmed by 0 bases and J by 0 bases, 2 bases remained unmatched. The CDR3 here is CASSQSAGDSYNEQFF. CDR3 sequence (DNA): TGCGCCAGCAGTCAATCGGCGGGAGACTCCTACAATGAGCAGTTCTTC.

This clonotype was observed once. The chain links TRBV7-2 to TRBJ2-5, with D hard to call. Germline V gene data show CDR1 as SGHTA and CDR2 as FQGNSA. The CDR3 runs 13 residues. The ends were cut back, 3 bases at V and 2 bases at J, with 7 bases in the middle. The CDR3 sequence: CASSFSNQETQYF. The CDR3 DNA sequence: TGTGCCAGCAGCTTTTCAAATCAAGAGACCCAGTACTTC.

The chain joins TRBV20-1 to TRBJ1-1; 9 positions match TRBD1. The CDR3 has 14 amino acids. Germline CDR1 DFQATT, CDR2 SNEGSKA (reference sequence). After removal of 3 bases from V and 3 bases from J, the junction contained 5 bases not matched to a gene. This CDR3 reads CSARSRQGDTEAFF. The CDR3 DNA reads TGCAGTGCTAGGTCTAGACAGGGGGACACTGAAGCTTTCTTT.

In its sample, this clonotype ranks as medium-sized. The gene calls are TRBV20-1 and TRBJ1-3, with D uncertain. This CDR3 is built from 14 residues. CDR1 is DFQATT and CDR2 is SNEGSKA in the germline V gene (reference sequence). V shed 3 bases and J shed 0 bases, with 9 bases lying between them. CDR3: CSASDGDSGNTIYF. CDR3 nucleotides: TGCAGTGCTAGTGACGGGGACTCTGGAAACACCATATATTTT.

This clonotype has a handful of counts. V and J are TRBV25-1 and TRBJ1-5, with D perhaps TRBD1 (5 bases). The V and J ends lost 3 bases and 4 bases respectively, with 7 bases between them. The CDR3 runs 13 residues. Germline CDR1 MGHDK, CDR2 SYGVNS. In nucleotides, the CDR3 is TGTGCCAGCAGTGACTGGGGGAATCAGCCCCAGCATTTT. Its translation is CASSDWGNQPQHF.

CDR3 in amino acids: CASSPGIAGTYEQYF. Written as DNA, the CDR3 is TGTGCCAGCAGCCCTGGGATAGCGGGGACCTACGAGCAGTACTTC. V usage is TRBV12-3 or TRBV12-4 and J usage is TRBJ2-7, with TRBD2 matching over 8 bases. V lost 6 bases to trimming and J lost 2 bases; unmatched junction nucleotides: 9. The CDR3 runs 15 residues.

The chain links TRBV7-9 to TRBJ1-3, with D unresolved. The CDR3 contains 14 residues. Germline CDR1 reads SEHNR; CDR2 reads FQNEAQ (reference sequence). Trimming shortened V by 4 bases and J by 0 bases, and 7 bases separated the two germline ends. CDR3 in amino acids: CASSSQVSGNTIYF. The DNA of the CDR3 is TGTGCCAGCAGCTCGCAGGTCTCTGGAAACACCATATATTTT.

The J gene is TRBJ1-6, the V gene TRBV7-2; D gene ambiguous. V was clipped by 5 bases and J by 9 bases, with 32 bases between them. The CDR3 has 20 residues. Germline loops: CDR1 SGHTA, CDR2 FQGNSA. CDR3 residues: CASSAAGGLWGLDSLSPLHF. CDR3 coding DNA: TGTGCCAGCAGCGCAGCCGGAGGGCTTTGGGGTCTTGATTCCCTTTCACCCCTCCACTTT.

Points on this clonotype: Mismatch with germline at one junction end may stem from a read error. The rearrangement uses TRBV6-1 and TRBJ1-2, with 8 nucleotides matching TRBD1. The CDR3 spans 13 residues. CDR1 and CDR2 (germline): MNHNS, SASEGT. The CDR3: CASSPGQVYGHTF. CDR3 sequence (DNA): TGTGCCAGCAGCCCGGGACAGGTCTATGGCCACACCTTC.

This chain joins TRBV6-2 or TRBV6-3 and TRBJ1-2; 8 bases fit TRBD1. Germline trimming cut 4 bases from V and 8 bases from J; bases unmatched to any gene: 6. This CDR3 is built from 13 residues. The germline V gene encodes CDR1 MNHEY and CDR2 SVGEGT. CDR3 sequence (DNA): TGTGCCAGCAGTTCCAGGACAGGGAAGGGCTACACCTTC. It yields the protein CASSSRTGKGYTF.

The chain has TRBV7-3 and TRBJ2-1; TRBD2 aligns across 10 bases. Germline V gene lookup returns CDR1 SGHTA and CDR2 FQGTGA. The CDR3 loop spans 14 amino acids. The junction had 6 bases not matched to a gene; V was cut back by 7 bases and J by 6 bases. The CDR3 sequence: CASNTGTSVNEQFF. The CDR3 DNA reads TGTGCCAGCAATACCGGGACTAGCGTCAATGAGCAGTTCTTC.

The chain couples TRBV27 to TRBJ1-5; 12 nucleotides align to TRBD1. The ends lost 6 bases at V and 6 bases at J; junction bases unmatched: 3. Germline V lookup: CDR1 MNHEY, CDR2 SMNVEV (reference sequence). CDR3 size: 14 residues. The CDR3 nucleotides are TGTGCCAGCAGCGGGACAGGGGGCCCTCAGCCCCAGCATTTT. This codes for CASSGTGGPQPQHF.

This clonotype was seen only a few times. This chain joins TRBV7-2 and TRBJ2-7; a possible D gene is TRBD1 (5 bases). This CDR3 comprises 14 residues. Germline CDR1 SGHTA, CDR2 FQGNSA. V was shortened by 3 bases and J by 2 bases, with 11 bases between the two germline ends. The CDR3 DNA reads as TGTGCCAGCAGCTTTGTGCAGGGAACCTACGAGCAGTACTTC. It specifies CASSFVQGTYEQYF.